The clone carrying this T cell receptor beta chain was seen many times. CDR1 is SEHNR and CDR2 is FQNEAQ in the germline V gene (reference sequence). V was pared by 6 bases and J by 3 bases, with 27 bases between. CDR3 length equals 18 residues. These patients, aged 18 to 65, had recently diagnosed hyperthyroidism lasting under 2 months. These data belong to a study of T cells in Graves' hyperthyroidism and ophthalmopathy. Using RNA transcripts as the source, TCR beta CDR3 regions were amplified. The TCR CDR3 first-round RT-PCR relied on the HTBI primer set. TCRdb fed the multiplex PCR reads into MiXCR, producing one record per CDR3 protein. This table holds about 380,000 distinct CDR3 sequences, roughly 13% found once.

The rearrangement joins TRBV7-9 to TRBJ2-7; possible D gene TRBD1, 5 bases. This receptor was identified in a man aged 25 to 40 with Graves' hyperthyroidism that later progressed to Graves' ophthalmopathy. The source material was blood. In DNA form, the CDR3 reads TGTGCCAGCAGTACGCTTTTTGGACACCAACTAAAAAGCTACGAGCAGTACTTC. Its translation: CASSTLFGHQLKSYEQYF.